A selection of T cell receptor beta chains follows, all from one sample in a study of blood T cell repertoires in COVID-19. Generated by immunoSEQ multiplex PCR, the TCRdb table keeps only in-frame clones and is missing some. The sample carries roughly 380,000 clones, 70% to 90% recorded once. The sequencing sample was made of peripheral blood. The receptor set was obtained from a woman in her forties with COVID-19, enrolled during active disease. Both conserved end residues are part of each CDR3. The D gene is left open where the match is weak. Only part of the rows carry a size: once, few, many, or a class if the clone is expanded.

CDR3 protein,CDR3 DNA,V gene,clone size,D gene,J gene
CASSLLAGESSSYNEQFF,TGTGCCAGCAGCCTACTAGCGGGAGAATCAAGCTCCTACAATGAGCAGTTCTTC,TRBV3-1/TRBV3-2,NA,TRBD2,TRBJ2-1
CASRIAGNSPLHF,TGTGCCAGCAGAATTGCAGGGAATTCACCCCTCCACTTT,TRBV2,once,NA,TRBJ1-6
CASSYMGGSDGYTF,TGTGCCAGCAGTTACATGGGGGGTTCAGATGGCTACACCTTC,TRBV6-2/TRBV6-3,NA,NA,TRBJ1-2
CASSFLGQGENIQYF,TGTGCCAGCAGTTTTCTAGGACAGGGCGAAAACATTCAGTACTTC,TRBV27,NA,TRBD1,TRBJ2-4
CASRSRVTGELFF,TGTGCCAGCAGATCCAGGGTCACCGGGGAGCTGTTTTTT,TRBV6-5,NA,NA,TRBJ2-2
CASSAGTQTRNSPLHF,TGTGCCAGCAGCGCCGGGACACAAACCAGGAATTCACCCCTCCACTTT,TRBV5-6,few,NA,TRBJ1-6
CASSPKPGGPYEQYF,TGTGCCAGCAGCCCGAAGCCAGGAGGTCCCTACGAGCAGTACTTC,TRBV7-2,many,NA,TRBJ2-7
CASAKLGRMNYGYTF,TGTGCCAGCGCTAAGTTGGGCAGGATGAACTATGGCTACACCTTC,TRBV6-5,NA,NA,TRBJ1-2
CASSTQGNGNYGYTF,TGTGCCAGCAGCACACAGGGTAATGGGAACTATGGCTACACCTTC,TRBV9,NA,NA,TRBJ1-2
CASSERGGGQPQHF,TGTGCCAGCAGTGAACGGGGGGGCGGTCAGCCCCAGCATTTT,TRBV2,once,NA,TRBJ1-5
CASSPTGASYNQPQHF,TGCGCCAGCAGCCCCACAGGGGCTTCTTACAATCAGCCCCAGCATTTT,TRBV5-1,once,TRBD1,TRBJ1-5
CASRTWPSGRAGELFF,TGCGCCAGCCGCACGTGGCCTAGCGGGAGAGCCGGGGAGCTGTTTTTT,TRBV10-1,NA,TRBD2,TRBJ2-2
CASSSQTSGGDTQYF,TGCGCCAGCAGCTCCCAGACTAGCGGGGGGGATACGCAGTATTTT,TRBV4-3,NA,TRBD2,TRBJ2-3
CATSPGTGGRYEQYF,TGTGCCACCAGTCCAGGGACAGGGGGCAGATACGAGCAGTACTTC,TRBV24-1,NA,TRBD1,TRBJ2-7
CASSVNRGPEGYTF,TGTGCCAGCAGCGTGAACAGGGGGCCGGAGGGCTACACCTTC,TRBV7-3,once,TRBD1,TRBJ1-2
CASRRDRVTYGYTF,TGTGCCAGCAGGAGGGACAGGGTCACCTATGGCTACACCTTC,TRBV6-5,NA,TRBD1,TRBJ1-2
CASSLRGVSSREQYF,TGTGCCAGCAGTTTAAGGGGCGTCTCCTCCCGGGAGCAGTACTTC,TRBV28,NA,NA,TRBJ2-7
CAIKTGASSYEQYF,TGTGCCATCAAGACAGGGGCCTCCTCCTACGAGCAGTACTTC,TRBV10-3,NA,TRBD1,TRBJ2-7
CASSLDDGSYEQYF,TGCGCCAGCAGCTTGGATGACGGGTCCTACGAGCAGTACTTC,TRBV5-1,NA,NA,TRBJ2-7
CATSGGQGTDTQYF,TGTGCCACCAGTGGGGGACAGGGGACAGATACGCAGTATTTT,TRBV24-1,NA,TRBD1,TRBJ2-3
CASSYREWDTQYF,TGTGCCAGCAGTTACAGAGAATGGGATACGCAGTATTTT,TRBV6-5,NA,NA,TRBJ2-3
CASSPRVEEKLFF,TGTGCCAGCTCACCGAGGGTAGAAGAAAAACTGTTTTTT,TRBV18,NA,NA,TRBJ1-4
CASSSDRADEQYF,TGTGCCAGCAGTTCGGACAGGGCGGACGAGCAGTACTTC,TRBV3-1/TRBV3-2,NA,TRBD1,TRBJ2-7